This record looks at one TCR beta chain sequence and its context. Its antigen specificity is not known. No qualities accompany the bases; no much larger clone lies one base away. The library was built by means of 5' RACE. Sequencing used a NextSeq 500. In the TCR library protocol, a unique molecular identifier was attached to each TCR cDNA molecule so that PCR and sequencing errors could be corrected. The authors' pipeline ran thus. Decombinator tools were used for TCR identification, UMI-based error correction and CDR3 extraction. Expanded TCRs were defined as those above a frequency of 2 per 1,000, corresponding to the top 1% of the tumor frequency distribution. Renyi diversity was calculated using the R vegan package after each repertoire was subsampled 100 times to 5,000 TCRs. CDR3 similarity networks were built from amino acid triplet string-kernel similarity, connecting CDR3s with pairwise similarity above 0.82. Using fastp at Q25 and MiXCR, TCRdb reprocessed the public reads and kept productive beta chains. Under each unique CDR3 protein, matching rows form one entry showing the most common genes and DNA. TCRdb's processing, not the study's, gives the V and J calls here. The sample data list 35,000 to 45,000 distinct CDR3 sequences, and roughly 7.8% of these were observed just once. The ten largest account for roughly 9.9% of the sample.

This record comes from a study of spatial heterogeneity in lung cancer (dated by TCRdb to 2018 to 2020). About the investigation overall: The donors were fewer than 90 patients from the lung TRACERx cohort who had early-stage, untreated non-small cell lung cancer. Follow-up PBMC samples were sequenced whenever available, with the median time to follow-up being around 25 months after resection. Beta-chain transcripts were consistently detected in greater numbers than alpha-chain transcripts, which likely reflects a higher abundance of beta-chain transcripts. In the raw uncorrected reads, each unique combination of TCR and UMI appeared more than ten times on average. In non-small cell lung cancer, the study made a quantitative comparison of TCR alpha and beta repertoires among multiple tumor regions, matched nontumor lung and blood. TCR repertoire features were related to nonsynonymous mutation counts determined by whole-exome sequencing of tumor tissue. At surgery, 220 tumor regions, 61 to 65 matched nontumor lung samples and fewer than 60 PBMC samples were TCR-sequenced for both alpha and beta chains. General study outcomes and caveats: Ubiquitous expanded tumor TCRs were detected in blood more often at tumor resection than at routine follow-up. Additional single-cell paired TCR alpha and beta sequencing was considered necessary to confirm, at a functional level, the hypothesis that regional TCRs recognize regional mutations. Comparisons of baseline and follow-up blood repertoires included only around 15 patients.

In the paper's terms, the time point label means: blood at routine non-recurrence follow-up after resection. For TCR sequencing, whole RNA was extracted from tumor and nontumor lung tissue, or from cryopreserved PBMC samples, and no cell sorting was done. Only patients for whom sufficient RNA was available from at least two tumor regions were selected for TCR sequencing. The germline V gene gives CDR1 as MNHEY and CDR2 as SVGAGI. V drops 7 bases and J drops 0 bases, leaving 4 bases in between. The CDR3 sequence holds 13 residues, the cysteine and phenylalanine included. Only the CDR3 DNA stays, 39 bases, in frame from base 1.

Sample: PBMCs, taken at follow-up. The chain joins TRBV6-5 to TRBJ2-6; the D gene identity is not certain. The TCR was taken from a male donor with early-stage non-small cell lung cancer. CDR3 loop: CASKSSGANVLTF. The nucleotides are TGTGCCAGCAAGAGCTCTGGGGCCAACGTCCTGACTTTC.